Below, one T cell receptor (beta chain) is given with its context. The antigen is undetermined. Germline CDR1 reads MNHEY; CDR2 reads SMNVEV (reference sequence). The V segment lost 3 bases and the J segment 7 bases; nucleotides outside the gene matches: 5. This CDR3 region has 14 residues. The record originates from a study of regulatory T cells in long-lasting Graves disease. Notes on the study in general: The study found TRBV28, TRBJ1-2 and TRBJ2-5 favored in persistent disease.

Arm-PCR with iRepertoire HTBI primers amplified the CDR3 regions for these TCR beta libraries. TCRdb re-derived calls from the multiplex PCR reads in MiXCR, one entry per CDR3 protein. The table records hundreds of thousands of distinct CDR3 sequences, less than 25% of them present only once. The time point denotes: persistent/refractory GD, antithyroid drugs over 5 years with positive TRAb. Following extraction of RNA from PBMCs, that RNA was used to make the TCR library. This material consisted of peripheral blood mononuclear cells (PBMCs), taken when the disease was refractory, from a patient treated with antithyroid drugs. This clonotype was obtained from a female donor with Graves disease. The chain employs TRBV27 and TRBJ1-5, with 8 positions matching TRBD1. CDR3 sequence (DNA): TGTGCCAGCAGTTTTGGACAGGGACGCCAGCCCCAGCATTTT. Protein: CASSFGQGRQPQHF.